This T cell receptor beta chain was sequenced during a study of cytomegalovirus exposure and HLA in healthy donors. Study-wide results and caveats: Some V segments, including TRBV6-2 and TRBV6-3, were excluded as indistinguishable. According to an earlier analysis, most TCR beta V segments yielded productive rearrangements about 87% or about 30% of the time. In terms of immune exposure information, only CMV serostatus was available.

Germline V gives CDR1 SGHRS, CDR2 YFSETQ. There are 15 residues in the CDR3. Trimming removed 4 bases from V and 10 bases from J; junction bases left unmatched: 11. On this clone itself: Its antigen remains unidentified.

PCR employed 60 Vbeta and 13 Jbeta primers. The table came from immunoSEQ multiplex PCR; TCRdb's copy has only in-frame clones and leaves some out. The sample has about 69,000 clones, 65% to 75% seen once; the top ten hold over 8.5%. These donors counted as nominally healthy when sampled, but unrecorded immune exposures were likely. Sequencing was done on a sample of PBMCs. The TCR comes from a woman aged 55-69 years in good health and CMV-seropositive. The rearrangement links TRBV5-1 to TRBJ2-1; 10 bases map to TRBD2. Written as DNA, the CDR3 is TGCGCCAGCAGCCTCAGCGGGACTAGCGTGGAGGAGCAGTTCTTC. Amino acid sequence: CASSLSGTSVEEQFF. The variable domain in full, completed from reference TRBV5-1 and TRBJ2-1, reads KAGVTQTPRYLIKTRGQQVTLSCSPISGHRSVSWYQQTPGQGLQFLFEYFSETQRNKGNFPGRFSGRQFSNSRSEMNVSTLELGDSALYLCASSLSGTSVEEQFFGPGTRLTVL.